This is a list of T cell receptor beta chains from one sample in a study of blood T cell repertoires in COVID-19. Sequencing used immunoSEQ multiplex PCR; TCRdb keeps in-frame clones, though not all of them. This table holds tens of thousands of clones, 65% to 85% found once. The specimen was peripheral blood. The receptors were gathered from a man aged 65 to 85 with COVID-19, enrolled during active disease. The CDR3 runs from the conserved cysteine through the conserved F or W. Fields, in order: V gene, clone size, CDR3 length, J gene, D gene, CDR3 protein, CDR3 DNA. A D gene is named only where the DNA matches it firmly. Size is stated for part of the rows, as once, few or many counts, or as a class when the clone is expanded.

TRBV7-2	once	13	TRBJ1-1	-	CASSLDNSNSAFF	TGTGCCAGCAGCTTAGATAACAGTAATAGTGCTTTCTTT
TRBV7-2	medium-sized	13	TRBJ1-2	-	CASSLDFFYGYTF	TGTGCCAGCAGCTTGGACTTTTTTTATGGCTACACCTTC
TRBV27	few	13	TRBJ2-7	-	CASKRSGPYEQYF	TGTGCCAGCAAAAGGAGCGGCCCCTACGAGCAGTACTTC
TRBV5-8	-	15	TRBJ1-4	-	CASSLAGGLGEKLFF	TGTGCCAGCAGCTTGGCCGGCGGGTTGGGGGAAAAACTGTTTTTT
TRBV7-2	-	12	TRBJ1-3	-	CASSLSGNTIYF	TGTGCCAGCAGCTTATCGGGAAACACCATATATTTT
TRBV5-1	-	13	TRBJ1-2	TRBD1	CASRPGQGAGYTF	TGCGCCAGCAGACCGGGACAGGGGGCTGGCTACACCTTC
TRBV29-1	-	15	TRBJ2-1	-	CSVEVLGARRYEQFF	TGCAGCGTTGAAGTTCTGGGGGCTCGGCGCTATGAGCAGTTCTTC
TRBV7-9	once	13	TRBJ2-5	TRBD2	CASSFGGRTTQYF	TGTGCCAGCAGCTTCGGGGGGAGGACGACCCAGTACTTC
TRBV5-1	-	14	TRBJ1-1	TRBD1	CASSSGGQGGEAFF	TGCGCCAGCAGCTCCGGCGGACAGGGAGGTGAAGCTTTCTTT
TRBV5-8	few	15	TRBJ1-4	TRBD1	CASSLAGTGGEKLFF	TGTGCCAGCAGCTTGGCCGGGACAGGAGGAGAAAAACTGTTTTTT
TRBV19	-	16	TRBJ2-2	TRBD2	CASSIFRTSYSGELFF	TGTGCCAGTAGTATCTTTAGGACTAGTTACTCCGGGGAGCTGTTTTTT
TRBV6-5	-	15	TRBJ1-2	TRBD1	CASSRGQGKNYGYTF	TGTGCCAGCAGTCGGGGACAGGGAAAAAACTATGGCTACACCTTC
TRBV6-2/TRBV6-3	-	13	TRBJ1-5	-	CASSWSENQPQHF	TGTGCCAGCAGTTGGTCGGAGAATCAGCCCCAGCATTTT
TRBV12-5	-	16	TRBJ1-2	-	CASGLVYYRVLGGYTF	TGTGCTAGTGGTTTGGTTTACTACAGGGTTTTAGGTGGCTACACCTTC
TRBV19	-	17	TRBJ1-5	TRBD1	CASSPGTGGTSNQPQHF	TGTGCCAGTAGTCCCGGGACAGGGGGGACTAGCAATCAGCCCCAGCATTTT
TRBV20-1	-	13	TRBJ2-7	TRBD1	CSASHPRGLEQYF	TGCAGTGCTAGTCACCCCAGGGGGCTTGAGCAGTACTTC
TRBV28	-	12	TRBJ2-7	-	CASMPPEGEQYF	TGTGCCAGTATGCCTCCGGAGGGCGAGCAGTACTTC
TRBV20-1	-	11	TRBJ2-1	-	CSAPFLQEQFF	TGCAGTGCTCCGTTTCTTCAGGAGCAGTTCTTC
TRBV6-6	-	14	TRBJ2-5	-	CASSYRGSRETQYF	TGTGCCAGCAGTTACAGGGGCTCCCGCGAGACCCAGTACTTC
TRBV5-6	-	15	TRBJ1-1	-	CASSPDRLEDTEAFF	TGTGCCAGCAGCCCGGACCGTTTGGAGGACACTGAAGCTTTCTTT
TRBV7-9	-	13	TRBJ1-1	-	CASSLAGPTEAFF	TGTGCCAGCAGCTTAGCGGGGCCCACTGAAGCTTTCTTT
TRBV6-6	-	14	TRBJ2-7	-	CASSYRGHPYEQYF	TGTGCCAGCAGTTACAGGGGCCACCCCTACGAGCAGTACTTC
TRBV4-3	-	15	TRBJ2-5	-	CASSQDRSGEETQYF	TGCGCCAGCAGCCAAGATCGGTCAGGGGAAGAGACCCAGTACTTC
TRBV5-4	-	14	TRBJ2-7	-	CASSSWQVRGEQYF	TGTGCCAGCAGCTCGTGGCAGGTCCGGGGGGAGCAGTACTTC
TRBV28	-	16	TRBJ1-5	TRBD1	CASSSNTQGGIQPQHF	TGTGCCAGCAGCAGTAATACACAGGGGGGTATACAGCCCCAGCATTTT
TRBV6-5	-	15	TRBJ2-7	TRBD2	CASRVTSGSSYEQYF	TGTGCCAGCAGAGTGACTAGCGGTTCTAGCTACGAGCAGTACTTC
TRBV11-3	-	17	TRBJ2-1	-	CASSLGAGQGSFDEQFF	TGTGCCAGCAGCTTAGGAGCCGGGCAGGGGAGTTTCGATGAGCAGTTCTTC
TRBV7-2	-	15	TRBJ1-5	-	CASSSSRYSNQPQHF	TGTGCCAGCAGCTCCTCCAGGTATAGCAATCAGCCCCAGCATTTT
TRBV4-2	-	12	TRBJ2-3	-	CASSQGRDTQYF	TGTGCCAGCAGCCAAGGGAGGGATACGCAGTATTTT
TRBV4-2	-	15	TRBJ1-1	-	CASSQVAVMNTEAFF	TGTGCCAGCAGCCAAGTCGCGGTGATGAACACTGAAGCTTTCTTT
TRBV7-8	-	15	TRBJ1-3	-	CASSLVLGAGNTIYF	TGTGCCAGCAGCTTAGTTTTGGGAGCTGGAAACACCATATATTTT
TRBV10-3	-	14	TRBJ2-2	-	CAISDKTNTGELFF	TGTGCCATCAGTGACAAAACGAACACCGGGGAGCTGTTTTTT
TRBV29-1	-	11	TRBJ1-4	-	CSAGESEKLFF	TGCAGCGCGGGGGAGTCTGAAAAACTGTTTTTT
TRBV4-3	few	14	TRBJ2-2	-	CASSQDAYTGELFF	TGCGCCAGCAGCCAAGATGCGTACACCGGGGAGCTGTTTTTT
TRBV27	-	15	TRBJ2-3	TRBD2	CASSPLAGGVDTQYF	TGTGCCAGCAGCCCCCTAGCGGGGGGGGTAGATACGCAGTATTTT
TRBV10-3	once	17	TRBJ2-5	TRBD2	CAISEPGTSRHKETQYF	TGTGCCATCAGTGAGCCGGGGACTAGCAGACACAAAGAGACCCAGTACTTC
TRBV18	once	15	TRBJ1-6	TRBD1	CASSQQTGEFMTLHF	TGTGCCAGCTCACAACAGACAGGGGAATTCATGACCCTCCACTTT
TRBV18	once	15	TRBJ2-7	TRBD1	CASSPGTGGYYEQYF	TGTGCCAGCTCACCTGGGACAGGGGGTTACTACGAGCAGTACTTC
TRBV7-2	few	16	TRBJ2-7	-	CASSLSGGALSYEQYF	TGTGCCAGCAGCCTTAGTGGTGGGGCGCTTTCCTACGAGCAGTACTTC
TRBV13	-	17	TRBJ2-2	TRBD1	CASSRRLQGARTGELFF	TGTGCCAGCAGTCGACGTTTACAGGGGGCGAGGACCGGGGAGCTGTTTTTT
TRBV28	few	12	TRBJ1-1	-	CASSLRGTEAFF	TGTGCCAGCAGTTTGCGAGGCACTGAAGCTTTCTTT
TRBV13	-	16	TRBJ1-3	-	CASSLIRGFSGNTIYF	TGTGCCAGCAGCTTAATAAGAGGGTTTTCTGGAAACACCATATATTTT
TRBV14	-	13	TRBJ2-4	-	CASSQGTRYAQYF	TGTGCCAGCAGCCAAGGGACACGGTACGCTCAGTACTTC